This TCR beta chain was profiled in a study of OX40 agonist ivuxolimab in advanced cancers. Looking at the study overall: Patients were around 83% male with ages roughly 23 to 79, mean approximately 62. Partial responses were achieved by three patients: one hepatocellular carcinoma, two cutaneous melanoma. People who had prior anti-PD-1, anti-PD-L1 or anti-CTLA-4 therapy could take part, and around 39% had some.

Libraries were prepared by immunoSEQ multiplex PCR; TCRdb keeps only in-frame clonotypes and omits some of them. The sample records some 73,000 clones, around 88% being singletons. Per germline, CDR1 MNHNY and CDR2 SVGAGI (reference sequence). The CDR3 has 13 amino acids. The V end lost 4 bases, the J end lost 7 bases, and 13 bases lay between the germline ends. The source material was CD4+ or CD8+ T cells sorted from blood, sampled in a trial of the OX40 agonist ivuxolimab. This TCR came from an adult with an advanced solid tumor such as melanoma, head and neck, liver or kidney cancer. V and J are TRBV6-6 and TRBJ1-1, with a tentative D call TRBD1 (6 bases). The CDR3 loop reads CASSFQGLREAFF. The CDR3 coding sequence is TGTGCCAGCAGTTTTCAGGGGTTACGTGAAGCTTTCTTT.